The text below deals with one TCR beta chain. Its antigen remains unknown. The data are from a study of cytomegalovirus exposure and HLA in healthy donors. The PCR contained 60 Vbeta and 13 Jbeta primers. In the source study's methods: Some 11 million of the 60 million to 90 million unique TCR beta chains counted in a later analysis were shared. Libraries were prepared by immunoSEQ multiplex PCR; TCRdb keeps only in-frame clonotypes and omits some of them. Clonal size and the V and J genes are those of that table, whereas D and trimming came from the DNA. The sample yields around 130,000 clones, nearly 85% seen once. Germline lookup yields CDR1 SGHRS and CDR2 YFSETQ. This CDR3 region has 14 residues. V lost 4 bases to trimming and J lost 9 bases; unmatched junction nucleotides: 6. Findings and caveats of the study: HLA restriction was apparent for most CMV-associated TCR beta chains in a later analysis. Common viral pathogens seemed, in a later analysis, to connect with several of the most significant clusters. 87-base-pair reads could not separate some V segments, including TRBV6-2 and TRBV6-3.

The V call is TRBV5-1, the J call TRBJ2-1; TRBD2 matches at 11 bases. The sequence was collected from a boy aged 10-17 years in good health and CMV-seronegative. The source material was PBMCs. CDR3 residues: CASSQGLADGEQFF. CDR3 DNA: TGCGCCAGCAGCCAGGGACTAGCGGATGGTGAGCAGTTCTTC.